The 24 T cell receptor beta chains below come from one sample, sequenced in a study of type 1 regulatory T cells. Each CDR3 protein is one row after TCRdb ran MiXCR on the reads. The sample yields 40,000 to 50,000 distinct CDR3 sequences, 10% to 15% seen once. The antigens these receptors bind are not known. The sequenced sample was cultured non-Tr1 T cells, either the whole culture or a sorted T cell fraction (not recorded which). These TCRs come from a human donor in good health.

This sequence joins TRBV5-5 and TRBJ2-5, with D possibly matching TRBD2 (5 bases). Germline-derived CDR1 and CDR2 are SGHKS and YYEKEE (reference sequence). The V and J ends lost 4 bases and 1 base respectively, with 8 bases between them. This CDR3 is built from 13 residues. The CDR3 DNA is TGTGCCAGCAGCGCGAGGGTCCAAGAGACCCAGTACTTC. Protein: CASSARVQETQYF.

Many counts were recorded for this clonotype. The chain couples TRBV12-3 or TRBV12-4 to TRBJ2-5; tentative D call: TRBD2 (5 bases). The V end lost 6 bases, the J end lost 1 base, and 9 bases lay between the germline ends. The CDR3 is 13 residues long. CDR3 in amino acids: CASRASSQETQYF. The DNA for the CDR3 is TGTGCCAGCAGAGCTAGCAGCCAAGAGACCCAGTACTTC.

In this sample, this clonotype turned up many times. The chain joins TRBV9 to TRBJ2-1; the D call may be TRBD1 or TRBD2 (6 bases each). Per germline, CDR1 SGDLS and CDR2 YYNGEE. The ends were cut back, 3 bases at V and 0 bases at J, with 10 bases in the middle. The CDR3 runs 15 residues. DNA for the CDR3: TGTGCCAGCAGCGGGGGGGCTAGCTCCTACAATGAGCAGTTCTTC. Translation: CASSGGASSYNEQFF.

This clonotype was counted ten times or more. This chain links TRBV20-1 with TRBJ1-2, with a tentative D call TRBD1 (5 bases). The CDR3 contains 11 residues. CDR1 and CDR2 from the germline V gene are DFQATT and SNEGSKA (reference sequence). V dropped 7 bases and J dropped 3 bases, with 9 bases sitting between them. CDR3 coding DNA: TGCAGTGATGGCAGGGACTATGGCTACACCTTC. Its protein is CSDGRDYGYTF.

A few counts support this clonotype. This sequence joins TRBV20-1 and TRBJ1-1, with TRBD1 matching 9 bases. V gave up 1 base and J gave up 11 bases; unmatched junction bases: 14. The germline V gene encodes CDR1 DFQATT and CDR2 SNEGSKA (reference sequence). The CDR3 length is 15 residues. CDR3 region: CSARGSPAGQGDAFF. Written as DNA, the CDR3 is TGCAGTGCTAGAGGATCCCCAGCGGGACAGGGTGACGCTTTCTTT.

This clonotype was counted many times. The CDR3 sequence is CASSLSAGPLHF. CDR3 nucleotides: TGTGCCAGCAGTTTATCGGCGGGGCCCCTCCACTTT. The chain carries TRBV27 and TRBJ1-6; D not resolved. CDR1 and CDR2 from the germline V gene are MNHEY and SMNVEV (reference sequence). Trimming left V 0 bases short and J 13 bases short, with 7 bases between. The CDR3 is 12 residues long.

At least ten counts were recorded for this clonotype. The rearrangement uses TRBV20-1 and TRBJ2-3; D possibly corresponds to TRBD2 (7 bases). Trimming took off 4 bases at V and 4 bases at J, with 21 bases between the two ends. Per the germline V gene, CDR1 is DFQATT and CDR2 is SNEGSKA (reference sequence). CDR3 length: 16 amino acids. The CDR3 region is CSATPLRGRGADTQYF. The CDR3 DNA reads as TGCAGTGCTACCCCTCTGAGGGGGAGGGGTGCAGATACGCAGTATTTT.

This clonotype has ten or more counts. V is TRBV5-1 and J is TRBJ1-1; 9 bases agree with TRBD1. The CDR3 totals 16 residues. The J segment lost 1 base and the V segment lost 5 bases, leaving 9 bases of the junction unmatched. CDR1 and CDR2 from the germline V gene are SGHRS and YFSETQ. The CDR3 DNA sequence: TGCGCCAGCAGGCTGACAGGGGGGTCGGCGAACACTGAAGCTTTCTTT. Translating gives CASRLTGGSANTEAFF.

This clonotype appeared many times. The chain carries TRBV24-1 and TRBJ2-5; 9 nucleotides align to TRBD1. With 4 bases clipped from V and 1 base from J, the junction kept 6 bases outside the gene matches. CDR1 is KGHDR, CDR2 SFDVKD, per germline. The CDR3 totals 16 residues. The CDR3 DNA reads TGTGCCACCAGTGACCCCACAGGGGGCCTCCAAGAGACCCAGTACTTC. Translation gives CATSDPTGGLQETQYF.

The chain has TRBV29-1 and TRBJ2-2, with TRBD2 matching over 8 bases. The length of the CDR3 is 14 residues. J was trimmed by 3 bases and V by 7 bases; bases with no gene match: 7. Germline V lookup: CDR1 SQVTM, CDR2 ANQGSEA. The CDR3 is CSAEREFHTGELFF. The CDR3 DNA reads TGCAGCGCAGAGCGGGAGTTTCACACCGGGGAGCTGTTTTTT.

This clonotype has at least ten counts. This chain joins TRBV3-1 and TRBJ2-4; D is ambiguous. The ends were cut back, 1 base at V and 7 bases at J, with 8 bases in the middle. Germline CDR1 reads LGHDT; CDR2 reads YNNKEL (reference sequence). This CDR3 has 13 amino acids. CDR3 region: CASSQASRNIQYF. The DNA of the CDR3 is TGTGCCAGCAGCCAAGCTAGTAGGAACATTCAGTACTTC.

This clonotype was detected ten times or more. The J gene is TRBJ2-3, the V gene TRBV7-9; 10 bases are shared with TRBD2. The CDR3 is 15 residues long. Germline loops: CDR1 SEHNR, CDR2 FQNEAQ (reference sequence). Trimming cost V 5 bases and J 5 bases; bases outside gene matches: 7. The CDR3 nucleotides are TGTGCCAGCAGCCGAGCGGGAGGGCCGGGAGATACGCAGTATTTT. Its protein is CASSRAGGPGDTQYF.

This clonotype turned up a few times. The CDR3 is CASSLAGPLDIQYF. In DNA form, the CDR3 reads TGCGCCAGCAGCTTGGCAGGGCCCCTCGACATTCAGTACTTC. The genes are TRBV5-1 and TRBJ2-4; tentative D call: TRBD1 (5 bases). With 0 bases removed from V and 8 bases from J, the gap between germline ends came to 12 bases. This CDR3 is built from 14 residues. Germline V gene lookup returns CDR1 SGHRS and CDR2 YFSETQ.

There are many counts of this clonotype. V usage is TRBV5-1 and J usage is TRBJ2-3; the D gene is possibly TRBD1 (5 bases). The V end lost 5 bases, the J end lost 4 bases, and 14 bases lay between the germline ends. The CDR3 has 14 residues. Germline loops: CDR1 SGHRS, CDR2 YFSETQ. The chain's CDR3 is CASRSSQGADTQYF. The DNA of the CDR3 is TGCGCCAGCAGGAGTAGTCAGGGTGCAGATACGCAGTATTTT. Based on the CDR3 plus reference TRBV5-1 and TRBJ2-3, the full variable domain is KAGVTQTPRYLIKTRGQQVTLSCSPISGHRSVSWYQQTPGQGLQFLFEYFSETQRNKGNFPGRFSGRQFSNSRSEMNVSTLELGDSALYLCASRSSQGADTQYFGPGTRLTVL.

The chain couples TRBV24-1 to TRBJ2-7; 7 nucleotides agree with TRBD2. In germline, CDR1 is KGHDR, CDR2 SFDVKD. The CDR3 consists of 13 residues. Trimming removed 5 bases from V and 0 bases from J; junction bases left unmatched: 0. CDR3 in DNA: TGTGCCACCAGTGGGACTAGCTCCTACGAGCAGTACTTC. Encoded protein: CATSGTSSYEQYF.

This chain connects TRBV6-4 to TRBJ1-4; a possible D gene is TRBD1 (6 bases). V lost 4 bases and J lost 0, with 15 bases in between. Germline assignment: CDR1 MRHNA and CDR2 SNTAGT. There are 17 residues in the CDR3. The CDR3 nucleotides read TGTGCCAGCAGTGGGGACACTCTCTCCTCAACTAATGAAAAACTGTTTTTT. It yields the protein CASSGDTLSSTNEKLFF.

This clonotype was counted many times. This chain links TRBV7-9 with TRBJ2-7, with TRBD1 matching over 9 bases. Trimming at V came to 1 base and at J to 2 bases, leaving 3 bases not matched to a gene. The germline gives CDR1 SEHNR, CDR2 FQNEAQ (reference sequence). This CDR3 contains 15 residues. In DNA form, the CDR3 reads TGTGCCAGCAGCTTAGGGAACAGGGGGCCCTACGAGCAGTACTTC. Encoded protein: CASSLGNRGPYEQYF.

The table lists this clonotype with many counts. V gene TRBV5-1 combines with J gene TRBJ2-1, with D unclear. V dropped 5 bases and J dropped 1 base, with 7 bases sitting between them. The germline CDR1 and CDR2 sequences are SGHRS and YFSETQ. The CDR3 has 13 residues. This chain's CDR3 is CASSRASYNEQFF. The CDR3 nucleotides are TGCGCCAGCAGTAGAGCTTCCTACAATGAGCAGTTCTTC.

This chain links TRBV27 with TRBJ2-7; D remains unclear. Trimming removed 3 bases at V and 0 bases at J, with 12 bases between. CDR3 length equals 15 residues. CDR1 is MNHEY and CDR2 is SMNVEV in the germline V gene (reference sequence). Here the CDR3 reads CASSFYSSSSYEQYF. Here the CDR3 DNA reads TGTGCCAGCAGTTTCTACTCGTCAAGCTCCTACGAGCAGTACTTC.

This clonotype has just a few counts. This chain uses TRBV7-2 with TRBJ2-2; D ambiguous. CDR1 and CDR2 from the germline V gene are SGHTA and FQGNSA. The CDR3 has 15 amino acids. Between the trimmed V and J ends, which lost 1 base and 4 bases, there was a span of 10 bases. For the CDR3, the DNA is TGTGCCAGCAGCTTAGGTCTAGGTAGCACCGGGGAGCTGTTTTTT. It codes for CASSLGLGSTGELFF.

This clonotype has more than one count but fewer than ten. The chain links TRBV5-1 to TRBJ1-6, with D maybe TRBD1 (6 bases). The CDR3 runs to 14 residues. V lost 5 bases and J lost 10, with 16 bases in between. The germline gives CDR1 SGHRS, CDR2 YFSETQ. As DNA, the CDR3 is TGCGCCAGCAGGCCCGACAGGTTGAGATCACCCCTCCACTTT. Translated: CASRPDRLRSPLHF. The variable domain in full, completed from reference TRBV5-1 and TRBJ1-6, reads KAGVTQTPRYLIKTRGQQVTLSCSPISGHRSVSWYQQTPGQGLQFLFEYFSETQRNKGNFPGRFSGRQFSNSRSEMNVSTLELGDSALYLCASRPDRLRSPLHFGNGTRLTVT.

This clonotype has more than one count but fewer than ten. The chain carries TRBV12-3 or TRBV12-4 and TRBJ1-4; 7 nucleotides agree with TRBD1. The trim removed 4 bases at V and 5 bases at J, leaving 7 bases unmatched. The CDR3 extends over 15 amino acids. DNA of the CDR3: TGTGCCAGCAGTTCCGGGACAGTAGAGAATGAAAAACTGTTTTTT. Amino acid sequence: CASSSGTVENEKLFF.

This clonotype was recorded a few times. This sequence joins TRBV2 and TRBJ2-1, with a weak D call TRBD2 (6 bases). The CDR3 has 14 amino acids. The ends were cut back, 6 bases at V and 7 bases at J, with 16 bases in the middle. The germline gives CDR1 SNHLY, CDR2 FYNNEI. The chain's CDR3 is CASSSTSRSNEQFF. Here the CDR3 DNA reads TGTGCCAGCAGCTCGACTAGTAGGTCTAATGAGCAGTTCTTC.

About this clonotype: Given a much more abundant clone one base away, this may be a read error. The V call is TRBV6-2 or TRBV6-3, the J call TRBJ1-4; D unresolved. CDR3 length equals 11 residues. From germline, CDR1 is MNHEY and CDR2 SVGEGT. The CDR3 loop reads CVSSYFGKLFF. The CDR3 nucleotides read TGTGTCAGCAGTTACTTCGGAAAACTGTTTTTT.